This T cell receptor beta chain was captured in a study of blood T cell repertoires in COVID-19. The assay was immunoSEQ multiplex PCR, and TCRdb's table has in-frame clones only and misses some. This table holds fewer than 250,000 clones, 80% to 90% found once. Trimming removed 0 bases at V and 6 bases at J, with 13 bases between. The CDR3 consists of 14 residues. CDR1 and CDR2 from the germline V gene are SGHDT and YYEEEE. This sequence originates from a woman at least 80 years old with acute or convalescent COVID-19. This chain uses TRBV5-6 with TRBJ2-7, with TRBD1 as a possible D gene (5 bases). The sample consisted of peripheral blood. The CDR3: CASSLGQGMSEQYF. As DNA, the CDR3 is TGTGCCAGCAGCTTGGGTCAGGGAATGAGCGAGCAGTACTTC.